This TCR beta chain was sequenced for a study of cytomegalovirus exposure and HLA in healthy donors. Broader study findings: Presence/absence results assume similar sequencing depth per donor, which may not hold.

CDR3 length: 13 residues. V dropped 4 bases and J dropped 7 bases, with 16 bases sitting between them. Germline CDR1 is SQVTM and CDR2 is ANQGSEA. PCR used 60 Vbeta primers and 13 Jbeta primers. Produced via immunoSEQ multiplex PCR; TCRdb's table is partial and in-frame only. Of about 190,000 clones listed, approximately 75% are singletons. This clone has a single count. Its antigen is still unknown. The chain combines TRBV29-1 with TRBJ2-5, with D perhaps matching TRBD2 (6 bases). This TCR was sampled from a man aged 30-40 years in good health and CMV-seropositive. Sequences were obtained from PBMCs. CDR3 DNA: TGCAGCGTTGGGGTGGGGACCGGGGGGACCCAGTACTTC. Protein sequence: CSVGVGTGGTQYF.